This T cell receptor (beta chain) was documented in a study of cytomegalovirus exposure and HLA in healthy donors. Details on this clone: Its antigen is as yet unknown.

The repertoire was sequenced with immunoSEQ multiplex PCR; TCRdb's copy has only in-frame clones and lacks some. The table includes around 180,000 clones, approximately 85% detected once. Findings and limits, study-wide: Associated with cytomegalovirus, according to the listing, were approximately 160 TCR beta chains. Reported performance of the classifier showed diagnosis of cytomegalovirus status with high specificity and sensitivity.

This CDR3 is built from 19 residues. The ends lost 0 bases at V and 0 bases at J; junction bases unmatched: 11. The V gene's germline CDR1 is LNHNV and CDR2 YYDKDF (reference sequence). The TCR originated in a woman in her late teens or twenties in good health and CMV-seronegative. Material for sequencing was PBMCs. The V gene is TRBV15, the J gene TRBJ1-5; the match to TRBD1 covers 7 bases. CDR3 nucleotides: TGTGCCACCAGCAGAGACAGGGGGATACGGACCAATAGCAATCAGCCCCAGCATTTT. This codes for CATSRDRGIRTNSNQPQHF.